The rows below give T cell receptor beta chains drawn from one sample of a study of OX40 agonist ivuxolimab in advanced cancers. Sequencing was performed with immunoSEQ multiplex PCR; in TCRdb, only in-frame clones are kept and a portion is missing. The repertoire holds around 70,000 clones, with around four fifths as singletons. Source: CD4+ or CD8+ T cells sorted from blood, taken in a trial of the OX40 agonist ivuxolimab. The source is an adult with an advanced solid tumor such as melanoma, head and neck, liver or kidney cancer. The CDR3 runs from the conserved cysteine through the conserved F or W. D genes are given only for firm matches. Expanded clones get a size class; other rows say once, few or many, or leave the size out.

j_gene	v_gene	d_gene	abundance	CDR3nt	CDR3aa
TRBJ1-2	TRBV2	TRBD1	few	TGTGCCAGCAGTCCTCCCGGGACAGACTATGGCTACACCTTC	CASSPPGTDYGYTF
TRBJ2-5	TRBV7-2	-	-	TGTGCCAGCAGCTTAGTTGGGCTAGCGGAGACCCAGTACTTC	CASSLVGLAETQYF
TRBJ2-7	TRBV29-1	-	-	TGCAGCGTTAGGGAGGTGGGCGAGCAGTACTTC	CSVREVGEQYF
TRBJ2-1	TRBV7-7	TRBD2	-	TGTGCCAGCAGCTTAAGGGTCGGGAGGGCGGATGAGCAGTTCTTC	CASSLRVGRADEQFF
TRBJ1-1	TRBV10-3	-	-	TGTGCCATCAGTGACCCAGGTTTTAACACTGAAGCTTTCTTT	CAISDPGFNTEAFF
TRBJ2-5	TRBV5-6	TRBD1	-	TGTGCCAGCAGGTTTATCCGGGGACAGGGCAACCAAGAGACCCAGTACTTC	CASRFIRGQGNQETQYF
TRBJ2-1	TRBV20-1	TRBD1	-	TGCAGTACAGGGGACAATGAGCAGTTCTTC	CSTGDNEQFF
TRBJ2-1	TRBV7-8	-	-	TGTGCCAGCAGCTTTATAGTCCGGGACAGTCTGGGGGGTGAGCAGTTCTTC	CASSFIVRDSLGGEQFF
TRBJ1-4	TRBV13	-	once	TGTGCCAGCAGCTTAGATAAGGCAGGGCATGAAAAACTGTTTTTT	CASSLDKAGHEKLFF
TRBJ2-2	TRBV27	TRBD2	few	TGTGCCAGCAGTAGAATAGCGGGAGACACCGGGGAGCTGTTTTTT	CASSRIAGDTGELFF
TRBJ2-3	TRBV6-6	TRBD2	-	TGTGCCAGCAGTGCTAGCGGGAGGGCTACGGATACGCAGTATTTT	CASSASGRATDTQYF
TRBJ2-5	TRBV28	TRBD2	-	TGTGCCAGCAGTTTATCGGGACTAGCGGGAGGGTTGAAAGAGACCCAGTACTTC	CASSLSGLAGGLKETQYF
TRBJ2-7	TRBV27	-	-	TGTGCCAGCAGTTTAGGCAGGACCTACGAGCAGTACTTC	CASSLGRTYEQYF
TRBJ2-5	TRBV5-1	-	-	TGCGCCAGCAGCTTGGGAATGGGTGTCGAGACCCAGTACTTC	CASSLGMGVETQYF
TRBJ1-5	TRBV6-5	TRBD1	-	TGTGCCACCGAGACAGGGGGGGCAAATCAGCCCCAGCATTTT	CATETGGANQPQHF
TRBJ2-7	TRBV27	TRBD2	-	TGTGCCAGCAGTCTCCGACTAGCGGGAGGTTACGAGCAGTACTTC	CASSLRLAGGYEQYF
TRBJ2-1	TRBV10-2	-	-	TGCGCCAGCAGCCGGGCGCTAGCGCTCACCGATGAGCAGTTCTTC	CASSRALALTDEQFF
TRBJ2-1	TRBV11-3	-	-	TGTGCCAGCAGCTTAGTCGGGCAGGGGTGGTACAATGAGCAGTTCTTC	CASSLVGQGWYNEQFF
TRBJ1-2	TRBV19	-	-	TGTGCCAGTAGACGTAACGGGGCGACGGAGGGCTACACCTTC	CASRRNGATEGYTF
TRBJ1-2	TRBV19	-	-	TGTGCCAGTAGTACGGACGACATCTATGGCTACACCTTC	CASSTDDIYGYTF
TRBJ2-2	TRBV29-1	-	-	TGCAGCGTTGGGCCCCAAGCGGGGGAGCTGTTTTTT	CSVGPQAGELFF
TRBJ1-1	TRBV19	-	-	TGTGCCAGTAGTCCGAAGGTAGGGCTTTCTAACACTGAAGCTTTCTTT	CASSPKVGLSNTEAFF
TRBJ2-7	TRBV6-5	TRBD1	-	TGTGCCAGCAGTTACTTTGGACAGGGGGTGGACGAGCAGTACTTC	CASSYFGQGVDEQYF
TRBJ2-6	TRBV19	-	-	TGTGCCAGTAGTCCTCAGCCGGGGTCTGGGGCCAACGTCCTGACTTTC	CASSPQPGSGANVLTF
TRBJ2-1	TRBV5-4	-	-	TGTGCCAGCAGCCTGAAGGGTGGCAATGAGCAGTTCTTC	CASSLKGGNEQFF
TRBJ2-2	TRBV21-1	-	-	TGTGCCAGCAGCCGACCTAACGTGGGAGCCGGGGAGCTGTTTTTT	CASSRPNVGAGELFF
TRBJ1-4	TRBV5-1	-	-	TGCGCCAGCAGAACGGGGCTCAATAATGAAAAACTGTTTTTT	CASRTGLNNEKLFF
TRBJ1-2	TRBV27	-	-	TGTGCCAGCAGTTTAAAAACCCCCTCGGCACTATCTAACTATGGCTACACCTTC	CASSLKTPSALSNYGYTF
TRBJ1-3	TRBV28	-	-	TGTGCCAGCAGTCCCCTCGTCATATCTAGGACCATATATTTT	CASSPLVISRTIYF
TRBJ2-3	TRBV7-6	-	few	TGTGCCAGCAGCCCCCTAGATCAGCCGGGCACAGATACGCAGTATTTT	CASSPLDQPGTDTQYF
TRBJ1-2	TRBV28	-	-	TGTGCCAGCAGTTCCCCGTCGGGCTATGGCTACACCTTC	CASSSPSGYGYTF
TRBJ2-3	TRBV5-1	TRBD2	-	TGCGCCAGCAGCGTTGGACTAGCGGGAGCCACAGATACGCAGTATTTT	CASSVGLAGATDTQYF